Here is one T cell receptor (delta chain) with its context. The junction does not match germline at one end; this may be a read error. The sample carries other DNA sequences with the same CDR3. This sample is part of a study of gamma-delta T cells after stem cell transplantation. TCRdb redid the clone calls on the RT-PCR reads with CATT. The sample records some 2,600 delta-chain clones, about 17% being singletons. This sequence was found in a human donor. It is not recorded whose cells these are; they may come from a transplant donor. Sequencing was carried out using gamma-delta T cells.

The CDR3 DNA reads as TGCGCAGCAAGCGAGGGCTTCCTACGAGGTGGGGGATACCCGTACACCGATAAACTCATCTTT. This gives the protein CAASEGFLRGGGYPYTDKLIF. This chain uses TRAV29/DV5 with TRDJ1, with 10 bases fitting TRDD3. Germline V gives CDR1 NSMFDY, CDR2 ISSIKDK. The CDR3 runs 21 residues.